Sequencing of this T cell receptor (beta chain) was carried out in a study of blood T cell repertoires in COVID-19. Sequencing used immunoSEQ multiplex PCR; TCRdb keeps in-frame clones, though not all of them. The sample consists of 180,000 or so clones, approximately 80% of them appearing once. The CDR3 runs 14 residues. J gave up 5 bases and V 3 bases, and 7 bases lay outside the gene matches. Germline-derived CDR1 and CDR2 are DFQATT and SNEGSKA (reference sequence). The chain joins TRBV20-1 to TRBJ1-2, with 9 bases matching TRBD1. The sample taken for sequencing was PBMCs or T cells enriched from blood (not recorded which). This TCR derives from a man aged 55 to 70 who had been exposed to COVID-19. CDR3 sequence reads: CSASKVGQGYGYTF. CDR3 in DNA: TGCAGTGCTAGTAAGGTCGGACAGGGGTATGGCTACACCTTC.